This TCR beta chain was identified in a study of T cells in Graves' hyperthyroidism and ophthalmopathy. Study-level results: Model output signaled ophthalmopathy a median around 6.9 months ahead of onset. From stable hyperthyroidism, ophthalmopathy was separated by a 13 V-J model.

Trimming cost V 0 bases and J 6 bases, with 11 bases left between them. The germline V gene has CDR1 SGHAT and CDR2 FQNNGV. The CDR3 is made up of 15 amino acids. Researchers amplified the TCR beta CDR3 regions from RNA transcripts. Using the HTBI primer set, a first-round RT-PCR was run on the TCR CDR3. TCRdb recomputed calls from the multiplex PCR reads with MiXCR, one row per CDR3 protein. The repertoire consists of some 180,000 distinct CDR3 sequences, with less than 20% occurring once and the leading ten covering around 48%. This clonotype was counted ten times or more. Its specificity is not known.

V gene TRBV11-2 combines with J gene TRBJ2-2; either TRBD1 or TRBD2 may fit D (6 bases each). This clonotype was obtained from a woman in her 50s with Graves' hyperthyroidism. The sample consisted of blood. The CDR3 DNA follows: TGTGCCAGCAGCTTAGACGAGGGGGGCGCCGGGGAGCTGTTTTTT. This gives the protein CASSLDEGGAGELFF.